This record concerns one TCR beta chain sequence. This sample is part of a study of blood T cell repertoires in COVID-19. At the level of the study: Researchers got acute and convalescent COVID-19 samples from the United States, Italy and Spain. Sources were T cells, B-cell-depleted T cells, or PBMCs; the material itself was cDNA or gDNA.

Only in-frame clones appear in the TCRdb table, and some are missing; sequencing was by immunoSEQ multiplex PCR. The data show 53,000 or so clones, 65% to 85% seen once. The CDR3 is 16 amino acids. Germline V CDR1 and CDR2: LGHDT, YNNKEL (reference sequence). The V gene end was trimmed by 5 bases and the J gene end by 5 bases; junction bases not matched to a gene: 11. This rearrangement joins TRBV3-1 (or the pseudogene TRBV3-2) to TRBJ1-5; 8 bases match TRBD1. Material: peripheral blood. This sequence was found in a human donor with active or convalescent COVID-19. The donor label of this sample is uncertain. The CDR3: CASSTPGQAHYQPQHF. The DNA of the CDR3 is TGTGCCAGCAGCACACCGGGACAGGCGCACTATCAGCCCCAGCATTTT.